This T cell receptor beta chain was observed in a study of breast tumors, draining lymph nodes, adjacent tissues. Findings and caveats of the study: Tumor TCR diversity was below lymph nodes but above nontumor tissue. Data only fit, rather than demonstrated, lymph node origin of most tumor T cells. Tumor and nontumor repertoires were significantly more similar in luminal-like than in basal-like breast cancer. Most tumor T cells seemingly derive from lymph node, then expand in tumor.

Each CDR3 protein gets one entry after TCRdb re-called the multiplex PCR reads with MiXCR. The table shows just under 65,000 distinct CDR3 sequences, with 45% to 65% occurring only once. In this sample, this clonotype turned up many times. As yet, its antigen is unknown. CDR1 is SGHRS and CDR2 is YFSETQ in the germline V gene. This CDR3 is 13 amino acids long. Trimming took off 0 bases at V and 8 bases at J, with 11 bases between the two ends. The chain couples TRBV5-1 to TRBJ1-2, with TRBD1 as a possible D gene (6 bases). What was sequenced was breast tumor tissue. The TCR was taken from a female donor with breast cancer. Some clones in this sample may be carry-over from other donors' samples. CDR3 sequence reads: CASSLAGGGGYTF. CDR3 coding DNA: TGCGCCAGCAGCTTGGCTGGGGGCGGCGGCTACACCTTC.